One T cell receptor beta chain is described in this entry. Antigen unknown. The V and J ends lost 1 base and 2 bases, in that order; junction bases with no gene match: 5. The germline V gene has CDR1 SSHAT and CDR2 FNYEAQ (reference sequence). The CDR3 sequence is 15 residues long. TCRdb keeps only in-frame clones here, not all; method: immunoSEQ multiplex PCR. Found here are about 73,000 clones, about 87% of them singletons; the top ten hold around 20%. This entry belongs to a study of T cell responses to AZD1222 COVID-19 vaccine. About the research overall: Combined were second doses at about 4 or about 12 weeks.

Study observations and caveats: Repertoires were collected only later (after the peak T cell response had occurred). Baseline serology detected seropositivity in only five or six AZD1222 recipients.

Sequenced here: peripheral blood, sampled on day 0 of AZD1222 vaccination. This sequence was found in an adult in good health. The rearrangement joins TRBV7-7 to TRBJ2-7; 7 bases are shared with TRBD2. The CDR3 loop is CASSLGAGATYEQYF. The DNA for the CDR3 is TGTGCCAGCAGCTTAGGGGCGGGAGCGACCTACGAGCAGTACTTC.